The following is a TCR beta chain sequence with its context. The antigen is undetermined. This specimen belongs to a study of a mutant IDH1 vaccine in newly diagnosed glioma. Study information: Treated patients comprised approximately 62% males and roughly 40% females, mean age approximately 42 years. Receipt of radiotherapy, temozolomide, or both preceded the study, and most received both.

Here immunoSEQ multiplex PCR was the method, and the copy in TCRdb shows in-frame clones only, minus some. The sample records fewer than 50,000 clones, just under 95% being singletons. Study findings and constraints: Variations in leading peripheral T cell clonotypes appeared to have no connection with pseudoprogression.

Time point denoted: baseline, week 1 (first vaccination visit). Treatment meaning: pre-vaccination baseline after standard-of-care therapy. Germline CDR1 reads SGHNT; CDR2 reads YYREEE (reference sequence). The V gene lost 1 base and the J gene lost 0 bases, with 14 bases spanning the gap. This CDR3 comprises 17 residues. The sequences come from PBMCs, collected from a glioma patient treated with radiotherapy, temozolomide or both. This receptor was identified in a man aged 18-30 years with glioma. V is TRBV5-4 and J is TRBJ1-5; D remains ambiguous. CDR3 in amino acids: CASSLYSARLSNQPQHF. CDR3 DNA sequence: TGTGCCAGCAGCTTGTACTCCGCCCGTCTTAGCAATCAGCCCCAGCATTTT. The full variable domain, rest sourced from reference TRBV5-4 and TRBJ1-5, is ETGVTQSPTHLIKTRGQQVTLRCSSQSGHNTVSWYQQALGQGPQFIFQYYREEENGRGNFPPRFSGLQFPNYSSELNVNALELDDSALYLCASSLYSARLSNQPQHFGDGTRLSIL.